Following are 5 T cell receptor beta chains from one sample sequenced in a study of blood T cells in healthy people across ages. It was with a sample-barcoded 5' primer and a J-beta primer mix that a second PCR of roughly 7 to 12 cycles was run. TCRdb redid the calling of the 5' RACE reads with MiXCR, one entry per CDR3 protein. The sample holds hundreds of thousands of distinct CDR3 sequences, roughly 56% seen once. Sequenced input: blood. Source of these receptors: a man aged 40-55 years in good health.

The chain employs TRBV12-3 or TRBV12-4 and TRBJ2-7; no clear D. The J call may be wrong; the DNA end is better matched by TRBJ2-5. The CDR3 is 14 amino acids. CDR3 residues: CASSLERPDGTQYF. The CDR3 region has the DNA TGTGCCAGCAGTTTAGAGAGACCAGACGGGACCCAGTACTTC.

This clonotype came up a few times. This chain uses TRBV7-2 with TRBJ1-2, with 9 bases lining up with TRBD1. CDR1 and CDR2 (germline): SGHTA, FQGNSA. J lost 6 bases, V lost 5 bases, and 4 bases had no gene match. This CDR3 contains 13 residues. The CDR3 protein is CASSVGTGNGYTF. Here the CDR3 DNA reads TGTGCCAGCAGCGTCGGGACAGGGAATGGCTACACCTTC.

The V and J genes are TRBV7-3 and TRBJ2-3; D remains ambiguous. The CDR3 is 16 residues long. V was trimmed by 2 bases and J by 0 bases, leaving 12 bases between them. The germline CDR1 and CDR2 sequences are SGHTA and FQGTGA. CDR3: CASSLLHGYSTDTQYF. The CDR3 nucleotides read TGTGCCAGCAGCTTACTACACGGGTACAGCACAGATACGCAGTATTTT.

The rearrangement links TRBV20-1 to TRBJ2-1; 14 bases are a match to TRBD2. V trimming: 0 bases; J trimming: 9 bases; junction bases outside the gene matches: 10. CDR3 length equals 17 residues. Germline V gene lookup returns CDR1 DFQATT and CDR2 SNEGSKA (reference sequence). CDR3 in DNA: TGCAGTGCTAGAGAAGCTATAGGGACTAGCGGGAGTAGTGAGCAGTTCTTC. Its translation is CSAREAIGTSGSSEQFF.

This clonotype has more than one count but fewer than ten. This rearrangement joins TRBV28 to TRBJ2-7; D unclear. From germline, CDR1 is MDHEN and CDR2 SYDVKM. This CDR3 spans 13 amino acids. V lost 2 bases, J lost 3 bases, and 8 bases lay in between. CDR3 DNA: TGTGCCAGCAGTTTAGTGGGCCTCTACGAGCAGTACTTC. Translated: CASSLVGLYEQYF.